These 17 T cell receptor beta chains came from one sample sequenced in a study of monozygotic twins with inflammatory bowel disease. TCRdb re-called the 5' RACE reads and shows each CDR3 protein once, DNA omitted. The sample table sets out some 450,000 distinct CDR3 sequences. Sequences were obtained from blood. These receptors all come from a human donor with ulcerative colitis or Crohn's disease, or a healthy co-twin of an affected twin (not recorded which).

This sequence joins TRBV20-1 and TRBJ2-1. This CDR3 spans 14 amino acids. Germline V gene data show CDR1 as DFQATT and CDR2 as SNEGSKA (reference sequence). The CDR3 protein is CSARDPQTYNEQFF.

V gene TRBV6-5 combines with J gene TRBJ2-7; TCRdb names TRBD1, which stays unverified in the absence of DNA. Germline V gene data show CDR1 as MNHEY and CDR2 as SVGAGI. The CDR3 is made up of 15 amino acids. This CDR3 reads CASSPSGTLVYEQYF.

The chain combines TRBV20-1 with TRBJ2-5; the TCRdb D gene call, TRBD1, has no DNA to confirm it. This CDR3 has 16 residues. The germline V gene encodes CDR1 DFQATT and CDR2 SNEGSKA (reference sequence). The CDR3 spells CSARDGREYVAETQYF.

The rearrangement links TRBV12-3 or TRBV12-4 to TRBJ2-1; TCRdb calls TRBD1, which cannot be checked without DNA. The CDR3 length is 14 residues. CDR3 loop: CASSQEGASNEQFF.

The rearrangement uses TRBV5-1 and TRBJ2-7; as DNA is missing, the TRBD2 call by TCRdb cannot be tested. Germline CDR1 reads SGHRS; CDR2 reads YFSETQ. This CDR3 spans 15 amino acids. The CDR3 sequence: CASSPSGLAGDEQYF.

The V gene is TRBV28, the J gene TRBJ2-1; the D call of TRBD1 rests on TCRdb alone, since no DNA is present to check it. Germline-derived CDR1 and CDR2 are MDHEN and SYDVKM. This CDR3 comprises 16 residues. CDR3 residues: CASSLGDRYFSNEQFF.

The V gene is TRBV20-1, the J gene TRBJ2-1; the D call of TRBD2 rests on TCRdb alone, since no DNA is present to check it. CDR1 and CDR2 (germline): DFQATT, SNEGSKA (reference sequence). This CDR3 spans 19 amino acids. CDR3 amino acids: CSARGSPGLARFSYNEQFF.

The CDR3 region is CASSEWRGQLTDTQYF. The chain has TRBV6-1 and TRBJ2-3; the TCRdb call, TRBD1, lacks DNA for checking. The CDR3 contains 16 residues. In germline, CDR1 is MNHNS, CDR2 SASEGT.

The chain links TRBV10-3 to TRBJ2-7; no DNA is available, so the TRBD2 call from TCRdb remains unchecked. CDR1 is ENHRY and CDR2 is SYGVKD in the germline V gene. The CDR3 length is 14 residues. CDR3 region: CAIKTSGPPYEQYF.

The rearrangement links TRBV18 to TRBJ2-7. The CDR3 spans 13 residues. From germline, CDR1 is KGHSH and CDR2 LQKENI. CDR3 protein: CASSQADTNEQYF.

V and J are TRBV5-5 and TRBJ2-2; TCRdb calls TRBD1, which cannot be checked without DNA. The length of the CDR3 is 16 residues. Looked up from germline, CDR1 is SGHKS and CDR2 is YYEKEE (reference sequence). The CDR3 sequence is CASSLRVQGGYGELFF.

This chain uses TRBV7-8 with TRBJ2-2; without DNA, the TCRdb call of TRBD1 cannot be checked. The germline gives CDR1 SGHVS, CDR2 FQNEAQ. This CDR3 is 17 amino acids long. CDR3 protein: CASSPRVGTANTGELFF.

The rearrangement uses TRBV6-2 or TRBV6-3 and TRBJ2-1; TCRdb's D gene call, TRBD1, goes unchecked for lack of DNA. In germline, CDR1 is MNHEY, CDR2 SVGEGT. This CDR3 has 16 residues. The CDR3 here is CASSYPPGGGSYEQFF.

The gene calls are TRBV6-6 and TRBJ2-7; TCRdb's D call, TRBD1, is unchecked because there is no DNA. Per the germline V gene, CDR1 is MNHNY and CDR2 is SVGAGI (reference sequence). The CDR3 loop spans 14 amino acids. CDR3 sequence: CASSSGMVSYEQYF.

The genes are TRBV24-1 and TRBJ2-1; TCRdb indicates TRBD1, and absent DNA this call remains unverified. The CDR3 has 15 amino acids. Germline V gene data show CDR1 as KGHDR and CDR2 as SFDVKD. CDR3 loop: CATSPGGPPYNEQFF.

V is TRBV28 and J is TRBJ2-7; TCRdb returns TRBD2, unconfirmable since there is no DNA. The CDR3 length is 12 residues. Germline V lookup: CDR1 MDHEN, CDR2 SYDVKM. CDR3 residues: CASRRRAYEQYF. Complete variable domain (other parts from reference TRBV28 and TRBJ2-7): DVKVTQSSRYLVKRTGEKVFLECVQDMDHENMFWYRQDPGLGLRLIYFSYDVKMKEKGDIPEGYSVSREKKERFSLILESASTNQTSMYLCASRRRAYEQYFGPGTRLTVT.

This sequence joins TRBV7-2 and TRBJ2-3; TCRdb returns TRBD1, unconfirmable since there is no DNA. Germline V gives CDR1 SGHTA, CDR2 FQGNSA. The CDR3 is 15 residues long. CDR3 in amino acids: CASSPWDSSTDTQYF.